These 9 T cell receptor beta chains originate from one sample sequenced in a study of T cells in Graves' hyperthyroidism and ophthalmopathy. Researchers amplified the TCR beta CDR3 regions from RNA transcripts. In the first-round RT-PCR of the TCR CDR3, the HTBI primer set was used. TCRdb reprocessed the multiplex PCR reads via MiXCR and lists one record per CDR3 protein. The top ten hold 7.7% of the sample, which has hundreds of thousands of distinct CDR3 sequences, about 15% seen once. The sequenced sample was blood. The receptors here all came from a woman younger than 30 with Graves' hyperthyroidism.

This clonotype has only a few counts. The chain employs TRBV10-2 and TRBJ1-5, with TRBD1 matching 8 bases. The CDR3 is 13 residues long. V lost 3 bases and J lost 8; bases outside the gene matches: 3. The germline V gene has CDR1 WSHSY and CDR2 SAAADI. The DNA for the CDR3 is TGCGCCAGCAGTGAACAGGGGGGGGAGCCCCAGCATTTT. Its translation: CASSEQGGEPQHF.

This clonotype was seen repeatedly, ten times or more. The chain joins TRBV30 to TRBJ2-1; 7 nucleotides line up with TRBD2. Germline CDR1 and CDR2: GTSNPN and SVGIG (reference sequence). J lost 9 bases, V lost 0 bases, and 8 bases had no gene match. The CDR3 totals 14 residues. CDR3 region: CAWSVRAGVGEQFF. The DNA for the CDR3 is TGTGCCTGGAGTGTTCGGGCGGGAGTGGGTGAGCAGTTCTTC. The whole variable domain, remainder taken from reference TRBV30 and TRBJ2-1, is SQTIHQWPATLVQPVGSPLSLECTVEGTSNPNLYWYRQAAGRGLQLLFYSVGIGQISSEVPQNLSASRPQDRQFILSSKKLLLSDSGFYLCAWSVRAGVGEQFFGPGTRLTVL.

This clonotype showed up many times. The J gene is TRBJ2-5, the V gene TRBV2; 15 bases map to TRBD2. The J segment lost 5 bases and the V segment lost 6 bases, leaving 16 bases of the junction unmatched. The CDR3 runs to 19 residues. In germline, CDR1 is SNHLY, CDR2 FYNNEI. The CDR3 DNA reads as TGTGCCAGCAGAACTACCATCGGACTAGCGGGGGGGGGTAGGGAGACCCAGTACTTC. It yields the protein CASRTTIGLAGGGRETQYF.

The chain couples TRBV19 to TRBJ2-3; TRBD2 might be the D (6 bases). This CDR3 region has 14 residues. Germline CDR1 reads LNHDA; CDR2 reads SQIVND (reference sequence). V dropped 2 bases and J dropped 6 bases, with 12 bases sitting between them. The DNA for the CDR3 is TGTGCCAGTAGTATAAACCTAGCGTCCGATACGCAGTATTTT. It translates to CASSINLASDTQYF.

Only a few counts were recorded for this clonotype. The V gene is TRBV6-1, the J gene TRBJ1-2; 10 bases agree with TRBD1. Germline values: CDR1 MNHNS, CDR2 SASEGT. The CDR3 consists of 16 residues. V trimming: 6 bases; J trimming: 6 bases; junction bases outside the gene matches: 13. CDR3 in amino acids: CASRSTGGLASDGYTF. The CDR3 nucleotides read TGTGCCAGCAGGTCGACAGGGGGCTTAGCATCGGATGGCTACACCTTC.

As for this clonotype: A much bigger clone sits one base away, suggesting this may be a read error. This sequence joins TRBV14 and TRBJ2-7, with D perhaps TRBD1 (6 bases). CDR1 SGHDN and CDR2 FVKESK come from the germline V gene. The CDR3 contains 15 residues. The V end lost 5 bases, the J end lost 4 bases, and 18 bases lay between the germline ends. The DNA of the CDR3 is TGTGCCAGCAGCACACCACAGGGAGCGCCTTACGAGCAGTACTTC. Its protein is CASSTPQGAPYEQYF.

At least ten counts were recorded for this clonotype. The rearrangement links TRBV29-1 to TRBJ2-7; 7 bases align to TRBD1. V was pared by 2 bases and J by 3 bases, with 4 bases of the junction left unmatched. The germline V gene has CDR1 SQVTM and CDR2 ANQGSEA. This CDR3 has 13 residues. The CDR3: CSVERGQDYEQYF. In nucleotides, the CDR3 is TGCAGCGTTGAAAGGGGGCAGGACTACGAGCAGTACTTC.

J is TRBJ2-4 and V is TRBV18; D possibly corresponds to TRBD1 (6 bases). V was shortened by 2 bases and J by 5 bases, with 10 bases between the two germline ends. This CDR3 has 14 residues. CDR1 KGHSH and CDR2 LQKENI come from the germline V gene. The CDR3 sequence is CASSPLAGENIQYF. The CDR3, as DNA: TGTGCCAGCTCACCATTGGCAGGGGAAAACATTCAGTACTTC. The full variable domain, its missing parts supplied by reference TRBV18 and TRBJ2-4, is NAGVMQNPRHLVRRRGQEARLRCSPMKGHSHVYWYRQLPEEGLKFMVYLQKENIIDESGMPKERFSAEFPKEGPSILRIQQVVRGDSAAYFCASSPLAGENIQYFGAGTRLSVL.

This clonotype appeared a few times. The chain employs TRBV3-1 and TRBJ2-3; TRBD2 agrees at 8 bases. The CDR3 extends over 15 amino acids. The V gene end was trimmed by 4 bases and the J gene end by 5 bases; junction bases not matched to a gene: 8. Germline V gene lookup returns CDR1 LGHDT and CDR2 YNNKEL (reference sequence). The CDR3: CASSPRAGAGDTQYF. CDR3 bases: TGTGCCAGCAGCCCCAGAGCGGGGGCCGGAGATACGCAGTATTTT.